This T cell receptor (beta chain) derives from a study of glioma-infiltrating T cells. Points from the study as a whole: Very few CDR3 sequences were shared between tissue and blood. Non-neoplastic patients had below-expected tissue-blood divergence, while all gliomas exceeded expectation.

This CDR3 spans 15 amino acids. Per the germline V gene, CDR1 is MNHEY and CDR2 is SMNVEV (reference sequence). Deletions cut 7 bases from V and 0 bases from J, with 14 bases between. Notes on this clonotype: Its antigen is undetermined. This clone may be a read error of a much larger clone one base away.

Amplification of TCR alpha and beta CDR3 regions from RNA used iRepertoire nested multiplex PCR. Input was roughly 85-450 ng of tissue mRNA or PBMC total RNA. TCRdb itself ran the multiplex PCR reads through MiXCR, one entry per CDR3 protein. This sample has more than 20,000 distinct CDR3 sequences; about 22% occur once, and the top ten carry about an eighth. The sample was glioma tissue, nonneoplastic brain tissue, or PBMCs (not recorded which). The receptor was derived from a human donor with low-grade glioma or glioblastoma, undergoing nonglioma brain surgery, or in good health (not recorded which). V gene TRBV27 combines with J gene TRBJ2-3, with D maybe TRBD1 (5 bases). The DNA for the CDR3 is TGTGCCAGCAATTTCATAGACAGAAGCACAGATACGCAGTATTTT. It specifies CASNFIDRSTDTQYF.